The present entry profiles one TCR beta chain with its context. This clonotype occurred many times. Its antigen is not yet known. Base qualities are not recorded, but no much larger clone differs from it by a single base. The data derive from a study of T cell repertoires in cytomegalovirus infection (dated by TCRdb to the late 2010s). The study in broad terms: Donor HLA type was relevant to the analysis, because carriage of CMV infection together with the matching HLA type was indicated by public TCR beta signatures. General conclusions and limits of the study: In both this cohort and an independent roughly 350-donor cohort, the cumulative frequency of public TCR beta family members distinguished carriers of CMV infection plus the relevant HLA type. In the ex vivo response, HLA-C-restricted CMV-specific TCR beta clonotypes were dominant, and in two of eight donors the single most frequent clonotype came from this HLA-C-restricted group.

The instrument was an Illumina HiSeq 1500. TCRdb reran the public reads through fastp at Q25 and MiXCR, keeping productive beta chains. Identical CDR3 proteins give one entry, which carries the most common genes and DNA. The sample has 500,000 or so distinct CDR3 sequences on record, about 15% of them singletons. The ten biggest clones cover 20% to 30% of the sample. The clonotype originates from a human donor in good health (CMV status not recorded). Some clones in this sample may be carry-over from other donors' samples. Sequenced input: CD8+ T cells from PBMCs.

The encoded CDR3 is CASGQGNEQFF. The nucleotides are TGTGCCAGCGGGCAAGGAAATGAGCAGTTCTTC. The rearranged chain carries TRBV6-2 or TRBV6-3 and TRBJ2-1, with the D gene not confidently named. Including cysteine and phenylalanine, the CDR3 has 11 amino acids. Of all the DNA, just the CDR3 is kept, 33 bases in frame from base 1. V and J lose 8 bases and 7 bases, and a span of 9 bases separates them. The germline V gene gives CDR1 as MNHEY and CDR2 as SVGEGT.